Listed below are T cell receptor beta chains from one sample, sequenced in a study of long-term antiretroviral therapy in people with HIV. Sequencing was performed with immunoSEQ multiplex PCR; in TCRdb, only in-frame clones are kept and a portion is missing. The data show fewer than 35,000 clones, 85% seen once. Specimen: unsorted PBMCs, collected roughly 3.5 years after starting antiretroviral therapy. The receptor source for this set is a man between 18 and 29 years old with HIV. CDR3s include the opening cysteine and the closing phenylalanine or tryptophan. Fields, in order: D gene, V gene, J gene, clone size, CDR3 DNA, CDR3 protein. The D gene is left open where the match is weak. Clone size is shown for a subset of rows, as once, few, many or a class of expanded clone.

TRBD1	TRBV29-1	TRBJ2-2	once	TGCAGCGTTTTGGGACAGATAAGTACCGGGGAGCTGTTTTTT	CSVLGQISTGELFF
TRBD1	TRBV27	TRBJ1-2	-	TGTGCCAGCAGTTTATCCCCCTTTACAGGGGTGGGCTATGGCTACACCTTC	CASSLSPFTGVGYGYTF
-	TRBV11-2	TRBJ2-2	few	TGTGCCAGCAGCGTGGACAGTTACACCGGGGAGCTGTTTTTT	CASSVDSYTGELFF
-	TRBV21-1	TRBJ2-7	-	TGTGCCCGGCTGGAACTAGAGGACGAGCAGTACTTC	CARLELEDEQYF
-	TRBV9	TRBJ1-4	-	TGTGCCAGCAGCCTGTCCTCAGGGCGGGCTAATGAAAAACTGTTTTTT	CASSLSSGRANEKLFF
-	TRBV18	TRBJ1-5	few	TGTGCCAGCTCACCGACAGGCTATAGCAATCAGCCCCAGCATTTT	CASSPTGYSNQPQHF
TRBD1	TRBV23-1	TRBJ2-2	-	TGCGCCAGCAGTCGCCCCATTGGGACAGGGAGGGACACCGGGGAGCTGTTTTTT	CASSRPIGTGRDTGELFF
-	TRBV27	TRBJ2-3	once	TGTGCCAGCAGTACAGGGACAGATACGCAGTATTTT	CASSTGTDTQYF
-	TRBV4-1	TRBJ1-1	once	TGCGCCAGCAGCCAAGTACCGGGAAGCACTGAAGCTTTCTTT	CASSQVPGSTEAFF
TRBD2	TRBV23-1	TRBJ2-3	-	TGCGCCAGCTCCGGGGGATCCCCGGGACTAGCGGGGGGGATAACAGATACGCAGTATTTT	CASSGGSPGLAGGITDTQYF
TRBD1	TRBV27	TRBJ1-2	few	TGTGCCAGCAGTTTATCCCGGACAGGTGGGAAGTATGGCTACACCTTC	CASSLSRTGGKYGYTF
-	TRBV7-9	TRBJ2-3	-	TGTGCCAGCAGCTTCGGAGGCCTCACAGATACGCAGTATTTT	CASSFGGLTDTQYF
TRBD1	TRBV6-1	TRBJ2-1	-	TGTGCCAGCAGTGAAGTAGCCAGGGGGAATAATGAGCAGTTCTTC	CASSEVARGNNEQFF
TRBD2	TRBV7-8	TRBJ2-2	once	TGTGCCAGCAGCTTTCTAGGACTAGCGGGAGGAGGATACACCGGGGAGCTGTTTTTT	CASSFLGLAGGGYTGELFF
-	TRBV2	TRBJ1-4	-	TGTGCCAGCAGTGGGGGGACACATGAAAAACTGTTTTTT	CASSGGTHEKLFF
-	TRBV5-1	TRBJ1-2	-	TGCGCCAGCAGCTTGAGGGACGAATACTATGGCTACACCTTC	CASSLRDEYYGYTF
-	TRBV9	TRBJ2-7	-	TGTGCCAGCAGCGTAGCGGCAGGGGCCTCCTACGAGCAGTACTTC	CASSVAAGASYEQYF
-	TRBV7-9	TRBJ1-1	-	TGTGCCAGCAGCCAAGGGACACAGACGAACACTGAAGCTTTCTTT	CASSQGTQTNTEAFF
TRBD1	TRBV15	TRBJ2-7	-	TGTGCCACCAGCAGAGAGGAAAAGACAGGGGTTCCCTACGAGCAGTACTTC	CATSREEKTGVPYEQYF
-	TRBV6-4	TRBJ1-3	-	TGTGCCAGCAGTGTTATGGCAGAGTCTGGAAACACCATATATTTT	CASSVMAESGNTIYF
TRBD2	TRBV27	TRBJ2-7	-	TGTGCCAGCAGTTTATATGGACTAGCCAGGGAGCAGTACTTC	CASSLYGLAREQYF
TRBD2	TRBV2	TRBJ2-1	-	TGTGCCACAAAGGGACTAGCGGGGGTTTACAATGAGCAGTTCTTC	CATKGLAGVYNEQFF
-	TRBV7-8	TRBJ1-2	-	TGTGCCAGCAGCTTAGCGCAGGCGGGAGGCTACACCTTC	CASSLAQAGGYTF
TRBD1	TRBV7-8	TRBJ1-1	-	TGTGCCAGCAGCTTAGGTGCAGGGGGTTCAACTGAAGCTTTCTTT	CASSLGAGGSTEAFF
-	TRBV28	TRBJ2-7	-	TGTGCCAGCAGTCTGTGGGGTAGCGGCCTAGGGGACTTC	CASSLWGSGLGDF
-	TRBV7-2	TRBJ2-7	-	TGTGCCAGCAGCACCCGGGGCAGGCCCTTTACCTACGAGCAGTACTTC	CASSTRGRPFTYEQYF
-	TRBV7-2	TRBJ2-1	-	TGTGCCAGCGGCACAGGGTCCCACTACAATGAGCAGTTCTTC	CASGTGSHYNEQFF
TRBD1	TRBV10-3	TRBJ2-3	-	TGTGCCATCAGCGACAGGGGGGGCACAGATACGCAGTATTTT	CAISDRGGTDTQYF
TRBD1	TRBV7-9	TRBJ1-1	once	TGTGCCAGCAGCCCAGGGGGCCCTGGTCCTGAAGCTTTCTTT	CASSPGGPGPEAFF
-	TRBV5-1	TRBJ1-2	-	TGCGCCAGCAGCTTGGCCCCTCCGGGTAACTATGGCTACACCTTC	CASSLAPPGNYGYTF
-	TRBV10-1	TRBJ1-5	once	TGCGCCAGCCGGTCTCCTTATAGCAATCAGCCCCAGCATTTT	CASRSPYSNQPQHF
-	TRBV7-2	TRBJ2-7	few	TGTGCCAGCATGCGAAGGAACTACGAGCAGTACTTC	CASMRRNYEQYF
-	TRBV19	TRBJ2-7	-	TGTGCCAGTAGTAACTCCTACGAGCAGTACTTC	CASSNSYEQYF
-	TRBV19	TRBJ1-1	-	TGTGCCAGTAGTATTGATACTTTGGGGACTGAAGCTTTCTTT	CASSIDTLGTEAFF
-	TRBV7-9	TRBJ1-2	-	TGTGCCAGCAGCTTACAGGGTGGGGACTATGGCTACACCTTC	CASSLQGGDYGYTF
-	TRBV28	TRBJ1-2	-	TGTGCCAGCAGTTTATCCCTTCAAGGGTATGGCTACACCTTC	CASSLSLQGYGYTF
TRBD2	TRBV9	TRBJ2-2	-	TGTGCCAGCAGCCCCCGGGGAGGGGAGGGCACCGGGGAGCTGTTTTTT	CASSPRGGEGTGELFF
-	TRBV19	TRBJ1-1	-	TGTGCCAGTAACCCAGGACGAACCGACACTGAAGCTTTCTTT	CASNPGRTDTEAFF
-	TRBV4-1	TRBJ1-1	-	TGCGCCAGCAGCCAAGGGATGGAGGGCCCGGACACTGAAGCTTTCTTT	CASSQGMEGPDTEAFF
TRBD1	TRBV7-8	TRBJ1-5	-	TGTGCCAGCAGCTCGCAAGACAGGGGGAACGGATACAATCAGCCCCAGCATTTT	CASSSQDRGNGYNQPQHF